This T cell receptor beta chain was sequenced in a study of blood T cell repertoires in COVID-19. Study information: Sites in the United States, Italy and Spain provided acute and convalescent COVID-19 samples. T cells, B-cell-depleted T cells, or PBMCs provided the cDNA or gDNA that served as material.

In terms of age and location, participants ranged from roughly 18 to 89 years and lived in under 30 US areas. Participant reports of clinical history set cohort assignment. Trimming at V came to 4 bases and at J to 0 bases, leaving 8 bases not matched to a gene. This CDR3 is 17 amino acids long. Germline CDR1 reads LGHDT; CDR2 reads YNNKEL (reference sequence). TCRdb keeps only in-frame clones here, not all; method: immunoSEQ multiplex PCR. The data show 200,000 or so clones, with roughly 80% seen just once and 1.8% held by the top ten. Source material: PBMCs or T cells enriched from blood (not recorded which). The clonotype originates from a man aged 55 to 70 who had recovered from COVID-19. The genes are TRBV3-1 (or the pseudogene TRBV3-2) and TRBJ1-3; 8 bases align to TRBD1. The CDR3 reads CASSRGTGRASGNTIYF. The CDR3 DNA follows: TGTGCCAGCAGCCGGGGGACAGGTCGAGCCTCTGGAAACACCATATATTTT.